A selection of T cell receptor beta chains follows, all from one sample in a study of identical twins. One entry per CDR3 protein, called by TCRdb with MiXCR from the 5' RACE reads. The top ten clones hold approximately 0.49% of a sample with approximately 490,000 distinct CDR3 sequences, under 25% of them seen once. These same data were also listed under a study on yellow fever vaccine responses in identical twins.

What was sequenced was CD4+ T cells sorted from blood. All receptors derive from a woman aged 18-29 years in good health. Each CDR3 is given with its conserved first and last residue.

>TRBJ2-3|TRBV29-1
CSALDRFGPTDTQYF
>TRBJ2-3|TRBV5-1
CASSLELDRSTDTQYF
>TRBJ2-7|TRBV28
CASSFDSLTYEQYF
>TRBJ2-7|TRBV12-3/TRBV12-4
CASSFDRVLPGEQYF
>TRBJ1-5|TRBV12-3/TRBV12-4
CASSFSGRQPQHF
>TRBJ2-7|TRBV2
CASSAGQGAEEQYF
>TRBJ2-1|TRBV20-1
CSAYREGLEQFF
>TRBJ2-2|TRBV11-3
CASSRTSGTPNTGELFF
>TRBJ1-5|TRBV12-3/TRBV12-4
CASSSDRGSNQPQHF
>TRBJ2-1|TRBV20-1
CSARLSSYNEQFF
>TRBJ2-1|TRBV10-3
CATPDRPWGSFGSYNEQFF
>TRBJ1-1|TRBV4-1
CASSQAWDNTEAFF
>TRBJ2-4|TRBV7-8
CASSADAGNIQYF
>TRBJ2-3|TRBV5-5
CASSLAFGGQRSTDTQYF
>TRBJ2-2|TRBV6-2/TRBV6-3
CASSPQGLNTGELFF
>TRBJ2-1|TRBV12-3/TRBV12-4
CASRTSGGGSYNEQFF
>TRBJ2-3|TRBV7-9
CASSIPSGPTDTQYF
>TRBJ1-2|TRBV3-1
CASSHIPGRLFSKHGYTF
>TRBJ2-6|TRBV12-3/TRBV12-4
CASSLGVLASGANVLTF
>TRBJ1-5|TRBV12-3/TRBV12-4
CASTLEQGRPNQPQHF
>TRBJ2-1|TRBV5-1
CASSLTQTGGSYNEQFF
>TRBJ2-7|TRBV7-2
CASSLYRTASSYEQYF
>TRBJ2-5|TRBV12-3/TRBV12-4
CASSNPGRGRETQYF
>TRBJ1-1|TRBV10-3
CAITRDRNTEAFF
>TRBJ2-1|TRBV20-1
CSVIGLAGAGQFF
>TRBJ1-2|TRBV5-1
CASSLEDRALYGYTF
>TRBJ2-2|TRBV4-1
CASSLEAANTGELFF
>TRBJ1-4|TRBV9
CASSSSGRGNEKLFF
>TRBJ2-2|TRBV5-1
CASSLGDPKTGELFF
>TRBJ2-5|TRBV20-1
CSAGLADLQETQYF
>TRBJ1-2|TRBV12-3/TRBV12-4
CASSLTGGAGYGYTF
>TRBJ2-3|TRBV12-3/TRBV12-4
CASSTAGRTDTQYF
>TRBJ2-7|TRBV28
CASRRSVSPPYEQYF
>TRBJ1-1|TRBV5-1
CASSLVQQAWTEAFF
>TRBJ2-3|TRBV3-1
CASSRGVGDTQYF
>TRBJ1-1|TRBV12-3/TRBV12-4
CASSFRREGNTEAFF
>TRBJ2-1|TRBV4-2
CASSQDGTSGRPWNEQFF
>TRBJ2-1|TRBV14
CASSRVAGGRNEQFF
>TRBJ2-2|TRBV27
CASSRGTSNTGELFF
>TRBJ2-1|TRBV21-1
CASSKAQGSSYNEQFF
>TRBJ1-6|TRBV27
CASSYRDSYNSPLHF
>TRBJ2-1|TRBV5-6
CASSLSGLAGAYSYNEQFF
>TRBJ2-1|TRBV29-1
CSVSGVDNEQFF
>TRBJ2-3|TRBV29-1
CSVLPGYWQYF
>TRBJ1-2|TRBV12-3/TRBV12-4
CASSFAVNYGYTF
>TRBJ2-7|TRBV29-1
CSVVGSLLYEQYF
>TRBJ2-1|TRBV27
CASSVTSSLYNEQFF
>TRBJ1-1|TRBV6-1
CASNRRNTEAFF
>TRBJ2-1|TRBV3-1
CASSQTVGFSYNEQFF
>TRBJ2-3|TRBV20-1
CSAASGGGTDTQYF
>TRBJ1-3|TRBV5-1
CASSSSAAESTRNTIYF
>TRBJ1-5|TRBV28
CASSNSQPQHF